This T cell receptor beta chain was retrieved from a study of molecular identifiers for immune sequencing clone quantification. In the study overall: Four portions were sequenced after RNA from approximately 20,000 or 98,000 naive CD8 cells was split five ways in replicates. Study-wide points: In CMV-specific effectors, clones above 20 copies held over 99% of molecules; naive, under 1%.

Germline CDR1 is MGHRA and CDR2 is YSYEKL. The CDR3 covers 15 residues. With 0 bases removed from V and 5 bases from J, the gap between germline ends came to 13 bases. Turning to this clonotype: Its antigen remains unidentified.

Sorting recovered naive CD8 T cells on a CD8+CD4-CCR7+CD45RA+ profile. Previously described methods and listed TCR primers were used for bulk TCR libraries. Using its own MiXCR run on the PCR reads, TCRdb lists one record per CDR3 protein. This table has nearly 650,000 distinct CDR3 sequences, about 25% appearing once. This receptor was obtained from a human donor in good health. Some libraries in this study had Jurkat cell RNA spiked in. This chain joins TRBV4-1 and TRBJ1-2; D gene uncertain. Sample: naive CD8+ T cells from blood, with Jurkat cell RNA spiked in. Subset given: FACS-sorted CD8+CD4-CCR7+CD45RA+ naive T cells. The CDR3 here is CASSQDTGRTYGYTF. The CDR3 DNA is TGCGCCAGCAGCCAAGATACCGGACGAACTTATGGCTACACCTTC.